This T cell receptor beta chain was found in a study of blood T cell repertoires in COVID-19. Looking at the study overall: In Cohort 3, a recovered donor had either two negative PCRs, clearance, or symptom resolution. Samples taken during acute and convalescent COVID-19 were collected in the United States, Italy and Spain.

The participants were between about 18 and 100 years old and came from roughly 25 US areas. How the authors handled the data: Amplification of reference gene primers was used by the study to estimate nucleated cell counts. Method: immunoSEQ multiplex PCR; TCRdb's copy keeps in-frame clones and lacks some. V and J calls and clone size are given by that table; D and trimming were obtained from the DNA. The data show about 360,000 clones, about 87% seen once. This clone was seen a few times. Germline values: CDR1 SEHNR, CDR2 FQNEAQ (reference sequence). Trimming took 5 bases from V and 0 from J, leaving 7 bases between them. This CDR3 region has 13 residues.

Sequences were obtained from PBMCs or T cells enriched from blood (not recorded which). This TCR was recovered from a man aged 35-49 years in a cohort exposed to, infected with or recovered from COVID-19 (not recorded which). The V gene is TRBV7-9, the J gene TRBJ1-1; D is ambiguous. In DNA, the CDR3 is TGTGCCAGCAGCGGAGCGATGAACACTGAAGCTTTCTTT. As protein: CASSGAMNTEAFF. Full variable domain (missing parts from reference TRBV7-9 and TRBJ1-1): DTGVSQNPRHKITKRGQNVTFRCDPISEHNRLYWYRQTLGQGPEFLTYFQNEAQLEKSRLLSDRFSAERPKGSFSTLEIQRTEQGDSAMYLCASSGAMNTEAFFGQGTRLTVV.